These 27 T cell receptor beta chains were sequenced from one sample in a study of brain T cells in children with intractable seizures. The time point was: blood from clinic visit 5 months post-surgery; TSC patient then seizure free. This table comes from immunoSEQ multiplex PCR, and its TCRdb copy is limited to in-frame clones, with some not included. In the table there are 340,000 or so clones, over 90% of which are singletons. The material sequenced was peripheral blood, taken about 5 months after surgery. The source is a boy younger than two with tuberous sclerosis and intractable seizures.

This rearrangement joins TRBV27 to TRBJ2-2; D gene ambiguous. From germline, CDR1 is MNHEY and CDR2 SMNVEV (reference sequence). This CDR3 has 16 residues. The V and J ends lost 5 bases and 2 bases respectively, with 15 bases between them. The CDR3 loop is CASSTRYGRNTGELFF. CDR3 nucleotides: TGTGCCAGCAGTACGCGATACGGACGTAACACCGGGGAGCTGTTTTTT.

The chain has TRBV3-1 (or the pseudogene TRBV3-2) and TRBJ1-2; D call uncertain. Trimming took 0 bases from V and 4 from J, leaving 12 bases between them. Per the germline V gene, CDR1 is LGHDT and CDR2 is YNNKEL (reference sequence). This CDR3 has 15 residues. The chain's CDR3 is CASSQDRLGFYGYTF. In nucleotides, the CDR3 is TGTGCCAGCAGCCAAGATCGATTAGGGTTCTATGGCTACACCTTC.

The chain has TRBV7-3 and TRBJ2-3, with TRBD2 matching over 11 bases. Germline CDR1 SGHTA, CDR2 FQGTGA. The V segment lost 1 base and the J segment 0 bases; nucleotides outside the gene matches: 6. The CDR3 is made up of 18 amino acids. DNA for the CDR3: TGTGCCAGCAGCTTAATCGGGCTAGCGGGGGGCAGCACAGATACGCAGTATTTT. Amino acids: CASSLIGLAGGSTDTQYF.

This rearrangement joins TRBV7-8 to TRBJ2-5; 10 bases agree with TRBD2. This CDR3 is built from 15 residues. Germline CDR1 and CDR2: SGHVS and FQNEAQ. The V gene end was trimmed by 2 bases and the J gene end by 5 bases; junction bases not matched to a gene: 5. CDR3 DNA sequence: TGTGCCAGCAGCTTAAGGCTAGCGGGAGTTGAGACCCAGTACTTC. This gives the protein CASSLRLAGVETQYF.

This sequence joins TRBV5-1 and TRBJ2-4; D unclear. Between the trimmed V and J ends, which lost 2 bases and 1 base, there was a span of 7 bases. CDR3 size: 14 residues. Germline CDR1 SGHRS, CDR2 YFSETQ. CDR3 residues: CASSLGPAKNIQYF. In DNA, the CDR3 is TGCGCCAGCAGCTTAGGCCCCGCCAAAAACATTCAGTACTTC.

The rearrangement links TRBV2 to TRBJ1-5; D ambiguous. Trimming shortened V by 3 bases and J by 1 base, and 7 bases separated the two germline ends. Germline V gives CDR1 SNHLY, CDR2 FYNNEI. The CDR3 has 14 amino acids. The CDR3: CASSDDWSNQPQHF. As DNA, the CDR3 is TGTGCCAGCAGTGATGATTGGAGCAATCAGCCCCAGCATTTT.

V and J are TRBV9 and TRBJ2-2; D remains unclear. Looked up from germline, CDR1 is SGDLS and CDR2 is YYNGEE. V was pared by 3 bases and J by 2 bases, with 14 bases between. CDR3 length: 16 residues. The CDR3 bases are TGTGCCAGCAGCGCCCCTCTTCTCGGAAACACCGGGGAGCTGTTTTTT. Its protein is CASSAPLLGNTGELFF. The whole variable domain, remainder taken from reference TRBV9 and TRBJ2-2, is DSGVTQTPKHLITATGQRVTLRCSPRSGDLSVYWYQQSLDQGLQFLIQYYNGEERAKGNILERFSAQQFPDLHSELNLSSLELGDSALYFCASSAPLLGNTGELFFGEGSRLTVL.

V usage is TRBV5-6 and J usage is TRBJ1-3; D uncertain. Trimming removed 4 bases from V and 0 bases from J, with 11 bases in between. The CDR3 runs to 15 residues. Germline V gene data show CDR1 as SGHDT and CDR2 as YYEEEE. The CDR3 is CASSPTRDSGNTIYF. CDR3 DNA: TGTGCCAGCAGCCCTACGCGGGACTCTGGAAACACCATATATTTT.

CDR3 in amino acids: CASSSGRADEQFF. CDR3 nucleotides: TGTGCCAGTTCAAGCGGGAGGGCCGATGAGCAGTTCTTC. The chain joins TRBV12-3 or TRBV12-4 to TRBJ2-1; 10 bases match TRBD2. The ends lost 9 bases at V and 8 bases at J; junction bases unmatched: 7. The CDR3 has 13 residues.

This chain uses TRBV11-2 with TRBJ2-1; D is ambiguous. The V gene's germline CDR1 is SGHAT and CDR2 FQNNGV. The CDR3 totals 16 residues. Trimming removed 9 bases at V and 6 bases at J, with 24 bases between. The CDR3 nucleotides read TGTGCCAGTTCCCAAGACCCCACTCGGGCCCGCAATGAGCAGTTCTTC. As protein: CASSQDPTRARNEQFF.

A single count supports this clone. The chain carries TRBV11-2 and TRBJ2-7; TRBD2 is a possible D gene (5 bases). This CDR3 is built from 14 residues. Trimming removed 5 bases at V and 2 bases at J, with 13 bases between. The germline V gene has CDR1 SGHAT and CDR2 FQNNGV. The CDR3 here is CASSPLDGTYEQYF. The CDR3 DNA reads as TGTGCCAGCAGCCCCTTGGACGGGACCTACGAGCAGTACTTC.

The chain recombines TRBV19 with TRBJ2-1; possible D gene TRBD1, 5 bases. V was trimmed by 8 bases and J by 8 bases, leaving 13 bases between them. The CDR3 extends over 12 amino acids. Germline assignment: CDR1 LNHDA and CDR2 SQIVND (reference sequence). CDR3 bases: TGTGCCAGTGGGCCTCAGGGTGATGAGCAGTTCTTC. As protein: CASGPQGDEQFF.

On this clone: Other DNA sequences in the sample encode the same CDR3. The chain couples TRBV5-1 to TRBJ1-2, with TRBD1 matching 9 bases. V shed 4 bases, J shed 4 bases, and the junction held 5 bases outside the gene matches. The CDR3 totals 14 residues. Looked up from germline, CDR1 is SGHRS and CDR2 is YFSETQ. This chain's CDR3 is CASSLGQGGYGYTF. CDR3 DNA sequence: TGCGCCAGCAGCCTGGGACAGGGCGGCTATGGCTACACCTTC.

The rearrangement joins TRBV27 to TRBJ1-2, with TRBD1 matching over 9 bases. Germline-derived CDR1 and CDR2 are MNHEY and SMNVEV (reference sequence). This CDR3 has 13 residues. The trim removed 5 bases at V and 5 bases at J, leaving 3 bases unmatched. CDR3 bases: TGTGCCAGCAGTATGGGACAGGGATATGGCTACACCTTC. Translating it yields CASSMGQGYGYTF.

The chain carries TRBV13 and TRBJ1-1; a possible D gene is TRBD1 (6 bases). There are 18 residues in the CDR3. Germline assignment: CDR1 PRHDT and CDR2 FYEKMQ (reference sequence). Trimming stripped 4 bases from V and 4 bases from J, with 25 bases between. Here the CDR3 reads CASSSEMNRGGRSTEAFF. The CDR3 DNA follows: TGTGCCAGCAGCTCCGAGATGAATCGGGGGGGGCGCAGCACTGAAGCTTTCTTT.

The chain carries TRBV11-3 and TRBJ2-3; a weak D match, TRBD2 (6 bases). Trimming took off 3 bases at V and 4 bases at J, with 14 bases between the two ends. The CDR3 totals 15 residues. Germline loops: CDR1 SGHNT, CDR2 YENEEA. The CDR3 spells CASSFLGGRADTQYF. The CDR3 DNA follows: TGTGCCAGCAGCTTTCTGGGGGGTAGGGCAGATACGCAGTATTTT.

The chain links TRBV7-6 to TRBJ1-4; 7 nucleotides line up with TRBD1. Germline V lookup: CDR1 SGHVS, CDR2 FNYEAQ. With 5 bases clipped from V and 7 bases from J, the junction kept 13 bases outside the gene matches. This CDR3 comprises 16 residues. The CDR3 nucleotides read TGTGCCAGCAGCCAAACCAAAACAGGGGCATTTGAAAAACTGTTTTTT. Its protein is CASSQTKTGAFEKLFF.

The chain has TRBV27 and TRBJ2-1; no clear D. This CDR3 is 11 amino acids long. The V gene's germline CDR1 is MNHEY and CDR2 SMNVEV (reference sequence). V was clipped by 5 bases and J by 10 bases, with 9 bases between them. In DNA form, the CDR3 reads TGTGCCAGCAGTCACGGCCTAGAGCAGTTCTTC. It specifies CASSHGLEQFF.

The CDR3 DNA reads as TGTGCCAGCAGTTACAACCGGGACAATCCACATGAAAAACTGTTTTTT. Residues: CASSYNRDNPHEKLFF. This sequence joins TRBV6-2 or TRBV6-3 and TRBJ1-4; possibly TRBD1 for D (6 bases). In germline, CDR1 is MNHEY, CDR2 SVGEGT. Trimming took off 2 bases at V and 6 bases at J, with 16 bases between the two ends. This CDR3 contains 16 residues.

To note about this clone: This specimen includes other DNA sequences encoding the same CDR3. The chain employs TRBV19 and TRBJ1-2; the D is unclear. V dropped 1 base and J dropped 3 bases, with 3 bases sitting between them. Germline V gene sequence: CDR1 LNHDA, CDR2 SQIVND (reference sequence). The CDR3 has 12 amino acids. CDR3 residues: CASSIGDYGYTF. DNA of the CDR3: TGTGCCAGTAGTATAGGGGACTATGGCTACACCTTC.

This clone was observed a single time. The chain carries TRBV7-3 and TRBJ2-1, with 7 bases aligning to TRBD1. The CDR3 contains 17 residues. J lost 3 bases, V lost 8 bases, and 16 bases had no gene match. Germline CDR1 reads SGHTA; CDR2 reads FQGTGA. The CDR3 loop reads CASSGLQGFTNYNEQFF. DNA of the CDR3: TGTGCCAGCTCAGGTTTACAGGGGTTCACTAACTACAATGAGCAGTTCTTC. The variable domain in full, with the rest retrieved from reference TRBV7-3 and TRBJ2-1, is GAGVSQTPSNKVTEKGKYVELRCDPISGHTALYWYRQSLGQGPEFLIYFQGTGAADDSGLPNDRFFAVRPEGSVSTLKIQRTERGDSAVYLCASSGLQGFTNYNEQFFGPGTRLTVL.

The chain combines TRBV7-9 with TRBJ1-3; D remains ambiguous. The V gene lost 0 bases and the J gene lost 1 base, with 4 bases spanning the gap. Germline loops: CDR1 SEHNR, CDR2 FQNEAQ (reference sequence). The CDR3 contains 14 residues. Here the CDR3 reads CASSLAGSGNTIYF. Here the CDR3 DNA reads TGTGCCAGCAGCTTAGCAGGGTCTGGAAACACCATATATTTT.

This CDR3 reads CASSGQGANEQFF. Written as DNA, the CDR3 is TGTGCCAGCAGCGGACAGGGGGCTAATGAGCAGTTCTTC. The genes are TRBV7-9 and TRBJ2-1, with 11 bases aligning to TRBD1. Losses at the gene ends were 5 bases for V and 7 bases for J; bases not matched to a gene: 1. The V gene's germline CDR1 is SEHNR and CDR2 FQNEAQ (reference sequence). This CDR3 comprises 13 residues.

This rearrangement joins TRBV13 to TRBJ1-2; D unclear. Germline V gene data show CDR1 as PRHDT and CDR2 as FYEKMQ (reference sequence). The V and J ends lost 6 bases and 7 bases respectively, with 18 bases between them. CDR3 length: 14 amino acids. CDR3 nucleotide sequence: TGTGCCAGCAGTTATACCGGACCTACCCCTGGCTACACCTTC. It yields the protein CASSYTGPTPGYTF.

CDR3 residues: CASSYVFNEQFF. The CDR3 bases are TGTGCCAGCAGTTACGTGTTCAATGAGCAGTTCTTC. V gene TRBV6-5 combines with J gene TRBJ2-1; D is undetermined. The V gene's germline CDR1 is MNHEY and CDR2 SVGAGI. The V end lost 2 bases, the J end lost 6 bases, and 5 bases lay between the germline ends. The CDR3 is 12 amino acids.

Here the CDR3 DNA reads TGTGCCAGCAGCTTGGCGGAACCCACAAGGGGAGAGACCCAGTACTTC. Its translation is CASSLAEPTRGETQYF. The V call is TRBV5-4, the J call TRBJ2-5; possible D gene TRBD1, 5 bases. The CDR3 is made up of 16 amino acids. Germline V gene sequence: CDR1 SGHNT, CDR2 YYREEE (reference sequence). Trimming removed 0 bases from V and 4 bases from J, with 16 bases in between.

This chain connects TRBV19 to TRBJ1-2, with 7 bases identical to TRBD1. This CDR3 contains 12 residues. Trimming cost V 8 bases and J 8 bases; bases outside gene matches: 8. Germline loops: CDR1 LNHDA, CDR2 SQIVND (reference sequence). CDR3: CASLEGARGYTF. DNA of the CDR3: TGTGCCAGTCTTGAGGGGGCGAGGGGCTACACCTTC.